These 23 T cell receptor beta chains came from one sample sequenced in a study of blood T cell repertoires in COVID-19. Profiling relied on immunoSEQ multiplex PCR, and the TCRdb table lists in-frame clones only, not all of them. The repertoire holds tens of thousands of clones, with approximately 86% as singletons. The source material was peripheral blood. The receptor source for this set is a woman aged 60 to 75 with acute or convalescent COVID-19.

CDR3 amino acids: CASSLVSAAGAGNTIYF. CDR3 DNA: TGTGCCAGCAGCTTAGTTTCCGCGGCAGGGGCCGGAAACACCATATATTTT. This rearrangement joins TRBV5-6 to TRBJ1-3; tentatively, D is TRBD1 (6 bases). The germline V and J ends were trimmed by 2 bases and 4 bases, with 19 bases remaining between them. The length of the CDR3 is 17 residues. Germline values: CDR1 SGHDT, CDR2 YYEEEE.

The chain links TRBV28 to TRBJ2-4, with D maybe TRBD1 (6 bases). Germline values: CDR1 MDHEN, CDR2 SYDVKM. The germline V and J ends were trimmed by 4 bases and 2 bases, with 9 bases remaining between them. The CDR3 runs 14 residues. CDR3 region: CASSSGQTKNIQYF. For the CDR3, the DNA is TGTGCCAGCAGTTCCGGACAGACCAAAAACATTCAGTACTTC.

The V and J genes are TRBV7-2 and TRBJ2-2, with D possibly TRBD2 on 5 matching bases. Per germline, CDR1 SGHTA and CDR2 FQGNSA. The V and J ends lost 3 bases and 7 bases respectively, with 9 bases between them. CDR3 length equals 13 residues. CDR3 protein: CASSLGAGGELFF. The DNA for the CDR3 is TGTGCCAGCAGCTTGGGTGCGGGCGGGGAGCTGTTTTTT.

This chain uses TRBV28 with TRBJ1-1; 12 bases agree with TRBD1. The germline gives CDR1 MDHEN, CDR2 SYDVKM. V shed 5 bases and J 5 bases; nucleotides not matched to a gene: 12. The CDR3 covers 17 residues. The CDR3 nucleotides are TGTGCCAGCAGTCCGGCCGGGACAGGGGGCGTTGGGACTGAAGCTTTCTTT. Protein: CASSPAGTGGVGTEAFF.

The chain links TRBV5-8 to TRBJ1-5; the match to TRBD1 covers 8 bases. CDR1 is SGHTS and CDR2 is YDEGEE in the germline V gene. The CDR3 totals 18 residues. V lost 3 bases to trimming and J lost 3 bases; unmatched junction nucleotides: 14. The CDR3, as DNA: TGTGCCAGCAGCTCGGGACAGGTGCTTCTCGGCGCCAATCAGCCCCAGCATTTT. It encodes CASSSGQVLLGANQPQHF. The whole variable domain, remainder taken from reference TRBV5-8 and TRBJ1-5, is EAGVTQSPTHLIKTRGQQATLRCSPISGHTSVYWYQQALGLGLQFLLWYDEGEERNRGNFPPRFSGRQFPNYSSELNVNALELEDSALYLCASSSGQVLLGANQPQHFGDGTRLSIL.

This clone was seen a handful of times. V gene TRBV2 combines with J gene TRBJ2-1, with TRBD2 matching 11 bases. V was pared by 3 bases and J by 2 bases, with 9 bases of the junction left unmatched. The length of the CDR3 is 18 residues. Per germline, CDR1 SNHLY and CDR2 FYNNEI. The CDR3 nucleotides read TGTGCCAGCAGTGAGACACTACTAGCGGGAGTCCCCTACAATGAGCAGTTCTTC. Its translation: CASSETLLAGVPYNEQFF.

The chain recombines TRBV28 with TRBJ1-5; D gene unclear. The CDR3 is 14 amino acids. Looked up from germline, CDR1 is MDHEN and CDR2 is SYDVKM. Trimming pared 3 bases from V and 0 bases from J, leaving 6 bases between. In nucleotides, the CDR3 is TGTGCCAGCAGTTTCCAGTCTAGCAATCAGCCCCAGCATTTT. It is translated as CASSFQSSNQPQHF.

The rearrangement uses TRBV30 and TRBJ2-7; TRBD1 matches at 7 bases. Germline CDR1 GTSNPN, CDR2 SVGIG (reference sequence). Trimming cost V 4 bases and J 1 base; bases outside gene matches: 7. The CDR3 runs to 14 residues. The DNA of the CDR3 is TGTGCCTGGAAAGTAGGGGGCAAATCCTACGAGCAGTACTTC. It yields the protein CAWKVGGKSYEQYF.

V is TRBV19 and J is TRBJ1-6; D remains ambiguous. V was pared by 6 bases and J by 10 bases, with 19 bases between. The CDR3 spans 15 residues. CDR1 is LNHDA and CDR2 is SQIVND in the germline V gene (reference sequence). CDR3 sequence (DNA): TGTGCCAGTAGGGGGAAGTTGAGGGTAAACTCACCCCTCCACTTT. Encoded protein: CASRGKLRVNSPLHF.

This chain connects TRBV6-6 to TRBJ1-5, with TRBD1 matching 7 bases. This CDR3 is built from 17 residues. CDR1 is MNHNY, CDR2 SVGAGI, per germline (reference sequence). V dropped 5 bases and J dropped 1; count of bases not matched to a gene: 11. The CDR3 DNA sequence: TGTGCCAGCAGTCCTTTTCCCCCGGACAGGAGCAATCAGCCCCAGCATTTT. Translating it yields CASSPFPPDRSNQPQHF.

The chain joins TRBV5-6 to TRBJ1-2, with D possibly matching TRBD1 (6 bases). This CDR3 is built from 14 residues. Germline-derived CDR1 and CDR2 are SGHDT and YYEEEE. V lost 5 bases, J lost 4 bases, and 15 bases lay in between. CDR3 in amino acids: CASSLLRGGYGYTF. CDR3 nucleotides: TGTGCCAGCAGTCTTCTCAGGGGCGGCTATGGCTACACCTTC.

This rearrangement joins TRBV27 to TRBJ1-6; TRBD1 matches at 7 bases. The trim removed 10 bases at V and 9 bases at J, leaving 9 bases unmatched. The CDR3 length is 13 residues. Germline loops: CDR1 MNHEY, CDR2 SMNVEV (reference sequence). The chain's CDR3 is CAIRQGPFSPLHF. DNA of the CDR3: TGTGCCATCAGACAGGGCCCCTTTTCACCCCTCCACTTT.

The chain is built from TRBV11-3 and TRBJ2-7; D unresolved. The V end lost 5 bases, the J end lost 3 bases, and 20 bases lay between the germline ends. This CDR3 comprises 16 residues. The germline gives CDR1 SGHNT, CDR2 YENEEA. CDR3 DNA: TGTGCCAGCAGCCCATCCCGCCCCGGTCCACGCTACGAGCAGTACTTC. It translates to CASSPSRPGPRYEQYF.

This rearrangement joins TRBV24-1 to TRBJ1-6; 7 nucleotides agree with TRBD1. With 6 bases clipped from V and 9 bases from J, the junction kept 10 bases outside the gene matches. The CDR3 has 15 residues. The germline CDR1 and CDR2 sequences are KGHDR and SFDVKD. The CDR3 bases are TGTGCCACCAGTCCCATCGGGACAGTGATTTCACCCCTCCACTTT. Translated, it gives CATSPIGTVISPLHF.

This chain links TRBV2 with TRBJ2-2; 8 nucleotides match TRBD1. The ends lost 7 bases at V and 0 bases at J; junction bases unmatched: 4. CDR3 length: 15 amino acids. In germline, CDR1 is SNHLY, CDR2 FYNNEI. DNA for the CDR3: TGTGCCAGCACCCGGACAGGGACGAACACCGGGGAGCTGTTTTTT. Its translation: CASTRTGTNTGELFF. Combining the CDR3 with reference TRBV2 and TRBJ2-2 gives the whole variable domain EPEVTQTPSHQVTQMGQEVILRCVPISNHLYFYWYRQILGQKVEFLVSFYNNEISEKSEIFDDQFSVERPDGSNFTLKIRSTKLEDSAMYFCASTRTGTNTGELFFGEGSRLTVL.

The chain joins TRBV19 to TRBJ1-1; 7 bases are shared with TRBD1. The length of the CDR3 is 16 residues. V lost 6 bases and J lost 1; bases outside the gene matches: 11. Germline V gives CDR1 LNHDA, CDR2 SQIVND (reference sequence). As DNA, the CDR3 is TGTGCCAGTAGCAAACTCTCACAGGGGAGGAACACTGAAGCTTTCTTT. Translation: CASSKLSQGRNTEAFF.

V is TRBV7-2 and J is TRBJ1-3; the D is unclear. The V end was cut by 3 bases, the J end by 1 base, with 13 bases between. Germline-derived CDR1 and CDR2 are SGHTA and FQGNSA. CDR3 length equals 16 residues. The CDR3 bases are TGTGCCAGCAGCTTTTCAGGCGCCCAATCTGGAAACACCATATATTTT. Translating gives CASSFSGAQSGNTIYF.

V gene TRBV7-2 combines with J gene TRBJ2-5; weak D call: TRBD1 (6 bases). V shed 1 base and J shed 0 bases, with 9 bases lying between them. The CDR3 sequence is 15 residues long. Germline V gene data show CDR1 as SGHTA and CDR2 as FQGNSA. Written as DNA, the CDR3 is TGTGCCAGCAGCTTAGGACAGGCCTACCAAGAGACCCAGTACTTC. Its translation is CASSLGQAYQETQYF.

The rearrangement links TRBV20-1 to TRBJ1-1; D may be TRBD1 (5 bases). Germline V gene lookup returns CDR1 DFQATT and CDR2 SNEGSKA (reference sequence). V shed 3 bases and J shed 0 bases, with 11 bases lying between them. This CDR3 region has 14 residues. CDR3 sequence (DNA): TGCAGTGCTAGTTATCCAGGGTTGAACACTGAAGCTTTCTTT. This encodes CSASYPGLNTEAFF.

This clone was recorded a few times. The DNA for the CDR3 is TGTGCCAGCAAAAGACGTGACAGGGCGCTTTATGGCTACACCTTC. It specifies CASKRRDRALYGYTF. The chain employs TRBV28 and TRBJ1-2; TRBD1 aligns across 7 bases. There are 15 residues in the CDR3. Germline V CDR1 and CDR2: MDHEN, SYDVKM. Trimming removed 7 bases from V and 5 bases from J; junction bases left unmatched: 13.

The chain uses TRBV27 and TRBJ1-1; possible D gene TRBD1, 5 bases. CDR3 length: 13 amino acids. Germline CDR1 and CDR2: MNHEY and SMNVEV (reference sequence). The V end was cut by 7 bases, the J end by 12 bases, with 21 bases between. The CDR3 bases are TGTGCCAGCACCCCCGGGGGTCGCGGTGAGTCTTTCTTT. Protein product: CASTPGGRGESFF.

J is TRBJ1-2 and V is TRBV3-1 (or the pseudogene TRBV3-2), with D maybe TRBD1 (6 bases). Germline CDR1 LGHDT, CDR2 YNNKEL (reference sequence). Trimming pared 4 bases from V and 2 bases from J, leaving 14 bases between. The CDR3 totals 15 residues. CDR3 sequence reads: CASSPAGGRNYGYTF. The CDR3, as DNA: TGTGCCAGCAGCCCAGCTGGGGGCCGCAACTATGGCTACACCTTC.

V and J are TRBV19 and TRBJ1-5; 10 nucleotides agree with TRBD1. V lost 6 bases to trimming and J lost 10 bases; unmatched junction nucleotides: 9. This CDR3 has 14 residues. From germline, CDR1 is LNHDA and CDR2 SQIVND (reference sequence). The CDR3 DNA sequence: TGTGCCAGTAGGCGGATCCGGGACAGGGGTCCCCAGCATTTT. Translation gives CASRRIRDRGPQHF.